This TCR beta chain comes out of a study of vaccination and CD4 T cells after COVID-19. Study in general: Blood was drawn a median roughly 79 days post second dose, range 14 to 241.

Scientists ran DNA taken from cultured CD4+ T cells through the Oncomine TCR Beta short-read assay for sequencing. From the PCR reads, TCRdb called clonotypes with MiXCR, one entry per CDR3 protein. The sample has just over 15,000 distinct CDR3 sequences; around 42% are singletons. In the case of this clonotype: Its antigen is currently unknown.

This CDR3 is 14 amino acids long. V dropped 5 bases and J dropped 4; count of bases not matched to a gene: 5. Treatment denoted: roughly 10-day PBMC culture with coronavirus spike peptide pools or control peptides (ViraFEST assay). The clonotype was recovered from a human donor who had recovered from COVID-19. The chain recombines TRBV12-3 or TRBV12-4 with TRBJ2-3, with 8 bases fitting TRBD1. Sequencing was performed on CD4+ T cells from blood, cultured in vitro, taken before SARS-CoV-2 vaccination. The CDR3 nucleotides are TGTGCCAGCAGTATCAGGGGGCGGCCAGATACGCAGTATTTT. It codes for CASSIRGRPDTQYF.